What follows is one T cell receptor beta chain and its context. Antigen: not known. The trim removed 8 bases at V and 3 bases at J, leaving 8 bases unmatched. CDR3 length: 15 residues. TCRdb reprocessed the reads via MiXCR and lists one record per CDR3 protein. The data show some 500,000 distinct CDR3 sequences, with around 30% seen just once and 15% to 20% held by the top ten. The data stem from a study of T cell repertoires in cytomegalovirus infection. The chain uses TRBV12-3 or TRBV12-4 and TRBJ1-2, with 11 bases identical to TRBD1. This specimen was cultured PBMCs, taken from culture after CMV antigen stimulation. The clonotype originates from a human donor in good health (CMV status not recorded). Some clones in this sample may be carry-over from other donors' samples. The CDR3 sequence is CASGPRTGGDYGYTF. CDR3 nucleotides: TGTGCCAGCGGCCCAAGGACAGGGGGCGACTATGGCTACACCTTC.